The sequence of this T cell receptor beta chain was determined in a study of Graves' ophthalmopathy and Graves' hyperthyroidism. CDR3 length: 15 residues. The authors amplified TCR beta CDR3 regions, and they did so from RNA transcripts for repertoire sequencing. RT-PCR was first run with HTBI primers, then multiplex PCR in a second round. TCRdb re-called the multiplex PCR reads with MiXCR, one entry per CDR3 protein. The sample consists of roughly 300,000 distinct CDR3 sequences, roughly a sixth of them appearing once. In this sample, this clonotype turned up many times. A much larger clonotype is one base distant, so this may be a read error.

The clonotype comes from an adult man with Graves' ophthalmopathy. Sequencing was performed on peripheral blood. This sequence joins TRBV12-3 or TRBV12-4 and TRBJ2-5, with D perhaps TRBD2 (6 bases). CDR3 protein: CASSIPSETSETRYF. The CDR3 nucleotides read TGTGCCAGCAGCATCCCTAGCGAAACAAGTGAGACCCGGTACTTC.